Listed below are T cell receptor beta chains from one sample, sequenced in a study of blood T cell repertoires in COVID-19. Some clones are missing from TCRdb's copy, which holds only in-frame ones; the method was immunoSEQ multiplex PCR. In the table there are roughly 300,000 clones, around nine tenths of which are singletons. Sequencing used PBMCs or T cells enriched from blood (not recorded which). These receptors were collected from a woman in her 30s who had recovered from COVID-19. Both conserved end residues are part of each CDR3.

>TRBV25-1|TRBJ1-6
CASSEDRGLGNSPLHF
>TRBV30|TRBJ2-3
CAWSVGGGADTQYF
>TRBV3-1/TRBV3-2|TRBJ1-2
CASSQHPGAGPNYGYTF
>TRBV7-8|TRBJ2-7
CASRHGTGSYEQYF
>TRBV5-5|TRBJ1-2
CASSLETGVGYGYTF
>TRBV6-5|TRBJ1-4
CASSWGGGGEKLFF
>TRBV2|TRBJ1-3
CASGRGTTGNTIYF
>TRBV5-4|TRBJ2-2
CASSPGLAGGYTGELFF
>TRBV29-1|TRBJ1-3
CSVRPTASGNTIYF
>TRBV2|TRBJ1-6
CASSDRWSSYNSPLHF
>TRBV5-4|TRBJ2-1
CASIPDRGVYNEQFF
>TRBV27|TRBJ1-2
CASSTRTGSDGYTF
>TRBV13|TRBJ2-7
CASSTGGDRGLHEQYF
>TRBV7-2|TRBJ2-1
CASSLAEVGKGKGYEQFF
>TRBV7-2|TRBJ2-7
CASSPRTGQEQYF
>TRBV30|TRBJ2-3
CAWSVPGSSGGGSSTDTQYF
>TRBV19|TRBJ2-3
CASSIRTSGGDTQYF
>TRBV6-5|TRBJ1-5
CASSFGQGNQPQHF
>TRBV6-1|TRBJ1-3
CASSEGVGGDTIYF
>TRBV6-5|TRBJ1-3
CASSSRDLLRNTIYF
>TRBV5-4|TRBJ1-2
CASRPGGNYGYTF
>TRBV3-1/TRBV3-2|TRBJ1-1
CASSLEDKNTEAFF
>TRBV7-3|TRBJ1-5
CASSIDRVQPQHF
>TRBV18|TRBJ2-3
CASSESTDTQYF
>TRBV19|TRBJ1-6
CASSIRSRDRGTRSPLHF
>TRBV27|TRBJ2-2
CASSWGGTGELFF
>TRBV27|TRBJ2-5
CASSLYRVGETQYF
>TRBV3-1/TRBV3-2|TRBJ2-1
CASSQDIGGYNEQFF
>TRBV5-4|TRBJ2-3
CASSPDRALFTDTQYF
>TRBV14|TRBJ2-1
CASSHRGAPDEQFF
>TRBV9|TRBJ1-1
CASSVVSGEAFF
>TRBV2|TRBJ2-3
CASSVLAGLLNTQYF
>TRBV3-1/TRBV3-2|TRBJ1-1
CASSQAQGVGATEAFF
>TRBV5-1|TRBJ2-5
CASSSIQPTQVTQYF
>TRBV18|TRBJ2-6
CASSPRSFSDSSYLSSGANVLTF
>TRBV6-5|TRBJ2-1
CASSPGQTYNEQFF
>TRBV7-3|TRBJ2-1
CASSFEGYYNEQFF
>TRBV20-1|TRBJ1-2
CSARQGPGIAF
>TRBV30|TRBJ1-2
CAWSGQVRYTF
>TRBV5-1|TRBJ2-5
CASSLSGRGETQYF
>TRBV27|TRBJ2-1
CASSFYPRQVAFF
>TRBV7-9|TRBJ1-2
CASSLREGNYGYTF
>TRBV30|TRBJ1-5
CAWGRDQPQHF
>TRBV5-4|TRBJ2-1
CASSRAGGLNNEQFF
>TRBV14|TRBJ1-1
CASSQAQTGKAFF
>TRBV6-5|TRBJ1-1
CASSRDSEAFF
>TRBV6-5|TRBJ1-1
CASSPTGGGEAFF
>TRBV7-9|TRBJ2-2
CASTPWDRPNTGELFF
>TRBV20-1|TRBJ2-2
CSASEGGRTATGELFF
>TRBV5-1|TRBJ2-1
CASSFTGSTYNEQFF
>TRBV14|TRBJ1-2
CASSDPGTGKYGYTF